This T cell receptor (beta chain) was recovered during a study of beta chain features in type 1 diabetes (dated by TCRdb to 2017 to 2018). Study-level background: Patients and healthy donors did not differ in mean age, gender distribution, total cell number or subset yield. In the study, TCRB repertoires of sorted circulating CD4+ T cell subsets from recently diagnosed type 1 diabetes patients were compared with those of matched healthy donors. A total of roughly 100 million sorted cells were examined across all samples, and the number of cells per subset was strongly correlated with RNA yield. Naive and central memory subsets were obtained from all 30 or so donors, but regulatory and stem cell-like memory subsets were isolated from only 8 patients and about eight healthy donors. What the research found in general, with its limitations: PCR may preferentially amplify shorter templates, but because patient and control samples were amplified and corrected together, any resulting skew would affect both groups equally. HLA sub-analyses involved small numbers of individuals, so any influence of HLA type on TCRB rearrangement remained unresolved. The naive, central memory and regulatory TCRB repertoires appeared to resemble one another more closely among patients than among healthy donors. At VDJ recombination sites, type 1 diabetes patients had fewer insertions and more deleted nucleotides, which implies abnormalities in thymic rearrangement. Because cDNA was sequenced instead of genomic DNA, highly expressing activated cells could be over-represented, though the groups showed no difference in activation or CD3 levels. A moderate but significant shortening of TCRB CDR3 length was observed in type 1 diabetes patients in all four CD4+ subsets.

As to this clone: Its antigen remains undetermined. Base qualities are missing; no much larger clone stands one base away.

The entire amount of isolated RNA was reverse transcribed using the High Capacity cDNA Reverse Transcription Kit, so the sequenced TCRB transcripts were expressed ones. Naive, central memory and regulatory T cell samples underwent deep immunoSEQ sequencing, averaging about 3.3 million total reads per sample. After sorted cells were lysed in RLT buffer, RNA was extracted with DNase-treated RNeasy Micro or Mini kits, with the choice depending on cell number. To prevent cross-contamination, each cell subset was processed individually, whereas patient and healthy donor samples were processed jointly. Using the immunoSEQ multiplex PCR, TCRB sequences were amplified from cDNA into 87-bp fragments spanning the CDR3 region. The amplicons were sequenced using the Illumina HiSeq platform. The authors' pipeline ran thus. PCR bias was corrected computationally using synthetic template baselines, and reads within Hamming distance 2 were collapsed, with unmergeable singletons discarded. Reads were aligned to IMGT to assign V, D and J genes, CDR3 length, and insertions or deletions at six rearrangement sites. Within each subset, clonotype counts were normalized to the number of sorted cells before true diversity and Gini coefficients were calculated with the tcR R package. The overlap coefficient, calculated on TCRB nucleotide sequences, was used to measure repertoire sharing. In its TCRdb copy, this immuneACCESS table keeps in-frame sequences only and misses some clones. Where compared with another copy, unresolved V genes explain less than half of these, and the others have no known cause. D and trimming were read from the DNA, whereas the V and J calls and clone size are those reported in that table. The sample records 130,000 to 150,000 clones, 7% to 10% of which are singletons. Clones ranked in the top ten supply approximately 0.68% of the sample.

The CDR3 starts with the cysteine, ends with the phenylalanine, and has 14 residues. CDR3 DNA is the only sequence kept; it has 42 bases, read in frame from the first base. V trim: 3 bases; J trim: 0 bases; unmatched bases: 1. CDR1 SGHTA and CDR2 FQGNSA are derived from the germline V gene. From each donor, a single peripheral blood sample of about 110 mL on average was drawn into heparinised tubes. Using a panel that included CD45RO, CCR7, CD25, CD127, CD95 and CD27, naive, central memory, regulatory and stem cell-like memory CD4+ T cells were sorted on a BD FACSAria II. Every sorted population had a purity above 95%. PBMCs were isolated right away by Lymphoprep density gradient centrifugation and were stained directly, without culture. So that batch effects would be minimized, each experiment stained and sorted samples in pairs, pairing one healthy donor with one patient.

This receptor was taken from a young man in good health. Sequenced material: central memory CD4+ T cells from blood. The V and J genes are TRBV7-2 and TRBJ1-1, and 7 bases in between align with TRBD1. CDR3 sequence: CASSFGTVNTEAFF. The nucleotide sequence is TGTGCCAGCAGCTTCGGGACAGTGAACACTGAAGCTTTCTTT. The entire variable domain, with the stretches around the CDR3 drawn from the reference TRBV7-2 and TRBJ1-1 proteins, is GAGVSQSPSNKVTEKGKDVELRCDPISGHTALYWYRQSLGQGLEFLIYFQGNSAPDKSGLPSDRFSAERTGGSVSTLTIQRTQQEDSAVYLCASSFGTVNTEAFFGQGTRLTVV.